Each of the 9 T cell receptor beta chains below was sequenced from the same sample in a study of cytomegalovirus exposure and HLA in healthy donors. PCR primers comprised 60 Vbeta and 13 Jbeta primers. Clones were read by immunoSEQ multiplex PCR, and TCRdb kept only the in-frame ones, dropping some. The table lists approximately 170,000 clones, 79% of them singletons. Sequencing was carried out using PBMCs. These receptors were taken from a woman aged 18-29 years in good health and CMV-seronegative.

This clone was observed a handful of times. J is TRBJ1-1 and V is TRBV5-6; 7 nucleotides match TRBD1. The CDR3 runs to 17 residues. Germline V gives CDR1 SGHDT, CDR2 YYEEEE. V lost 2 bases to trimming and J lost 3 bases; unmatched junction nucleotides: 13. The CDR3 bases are TGTGCCAGCAGCTTTCCCGGGACAGAACTACCTGACACTGAAGCTTTCTTT. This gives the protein CASSFPGTELPDTEAFF.

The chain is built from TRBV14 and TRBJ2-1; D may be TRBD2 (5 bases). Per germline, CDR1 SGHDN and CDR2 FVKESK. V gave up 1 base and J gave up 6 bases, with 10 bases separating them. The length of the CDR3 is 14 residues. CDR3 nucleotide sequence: TGTGCCAGCAGCCAAGTGGCTAGCTTCAATGAGCAGTTCTTC. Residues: CASSQVASFNEQFF.

The CDR3 region is CASSLVVGTGHYNEQFF. In DNA form, the CDR3 reads TGTGCCAGCAGCTTAGTTGTAGGGACAGGACACTACAATGAGCAGTTCTTC. The chain has TRBV11-2 and TRBJ2-1, with 8 bases aligning to TRBD1. The germline V gene encodes CDR1 SGHAT and CDR2 FQNNGV. The J segment lost 3 bases and the V segment lost 1 base, leaving 8 bases of the junction unmatched. The CDR3 totals 17 residues.

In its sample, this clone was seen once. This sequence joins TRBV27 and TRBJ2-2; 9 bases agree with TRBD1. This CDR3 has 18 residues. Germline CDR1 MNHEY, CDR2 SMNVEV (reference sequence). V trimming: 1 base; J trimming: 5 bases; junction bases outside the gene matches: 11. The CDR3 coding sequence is TGTGCCAGCAGTTTATATACGCGGGACAGGGTGTGGACCGGGGAGCTGTTTTTT. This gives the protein CASSLYTRDRVWTGELFF.

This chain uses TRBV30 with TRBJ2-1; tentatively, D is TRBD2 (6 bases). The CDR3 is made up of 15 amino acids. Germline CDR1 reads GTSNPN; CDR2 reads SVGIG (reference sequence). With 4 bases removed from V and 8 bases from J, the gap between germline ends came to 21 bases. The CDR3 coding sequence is TGTGCCTGGACTCCTGCGGGATTCCCCGGGGATGAGCAGTTCTTC. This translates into CAWTPAGFPGDEQFF.

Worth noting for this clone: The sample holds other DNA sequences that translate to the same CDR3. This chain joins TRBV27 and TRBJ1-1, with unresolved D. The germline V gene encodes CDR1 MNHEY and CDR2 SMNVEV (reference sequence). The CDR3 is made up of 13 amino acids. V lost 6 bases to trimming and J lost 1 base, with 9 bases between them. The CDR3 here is CASSPTGNTEAFF. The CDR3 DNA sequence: TGTGCCAGCAGCCCCACCGGGAACACTGAAGCTTTCTTT.

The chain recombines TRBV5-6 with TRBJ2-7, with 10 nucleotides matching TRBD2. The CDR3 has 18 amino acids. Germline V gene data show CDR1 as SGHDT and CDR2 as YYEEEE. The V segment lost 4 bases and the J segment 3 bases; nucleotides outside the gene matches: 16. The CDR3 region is CASSPTFGLAGVRYEQYF. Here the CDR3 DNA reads TGTGCCAGCAGCCCCACGTTCGGGCTAGCGGGAGTTCGCTACGAGCAGTACTTC.

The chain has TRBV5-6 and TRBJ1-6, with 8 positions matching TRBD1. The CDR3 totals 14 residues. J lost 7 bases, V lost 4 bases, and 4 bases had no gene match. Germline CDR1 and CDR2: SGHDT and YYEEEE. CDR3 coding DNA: TGTGCCAGCAGCGGGACAGGAGTCAATTCACCCCTCCACTTT. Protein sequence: CASSGTGVNSPLHF.

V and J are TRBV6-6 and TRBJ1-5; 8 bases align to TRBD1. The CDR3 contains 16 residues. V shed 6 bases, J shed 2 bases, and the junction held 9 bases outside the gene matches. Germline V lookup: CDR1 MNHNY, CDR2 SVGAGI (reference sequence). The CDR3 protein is CASRTTDRAGNQPQHF. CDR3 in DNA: TGTGCCAGCAGAACCACGGACAGGGCGGGCAATCAGCCCCAGCATTTT.